This is a list of T cell receptor beta chains from one sample in a study of blood T cells in healthy people across ages. TCRdb redid the calling of the 5' RACE reads with MiXCR, one entry per CDR3 protein. The table has about 730,000 distinct CDR3 sequences, 43% seen once. The sequencing sample was made of blood. Source of these receptors: a woman aged 55-69 years in good health. Each CDR3 is given with its conserved first and last residue. Fields, in order: V gene, clone size, D gene, J gene, CDR3 protein, CDR3 DNA. The D gene is left open where the match is weak. Clone size appears in some rows only: once, few, many, or a class for an expanded clone.

V: TRBV4-3; size: many; D: TRBD2; J: TRBJ2-5; CDR3: CASSPQPSGTETQYF; DNA: TGCGCCAGCAGCCCACAACCTAGCGGGACGGAGACCCAGTACTTC
V: TRBV28; size: -; D: -; J: TRBJ1-5; CDR3: CASSFPTEYSNQPQHF; DNA: TGTGCCAGCAGTTTCCCGACGGAATATAGCAATCAGCCCCAGCATTTT
V: TRBV7-8; size: -; D: TRBD1; J: TRBJ2-3; CDR3: CASSLGTGATTDTQYF; DNA: TGTGCCAGCAGCTTAGGGACAGGGGCAACCACAGATACGCAGTATTTT
V: TRBV7-9; size: once; D: -; J: TRBJ1-4; CDR3: CASSLNENEKLFF; DNA: TGTGCCAGCAGCTTAAACGAAAATGAAAAACTGTTTTTT
V: TRBV28; size: -; D: TRBD1; J: TRBJ1-2; CDR3: CASKGPGGHGYTF; DNA: TGTGCCAGCAAAGGTCCAGGGGGCCATGGCTACACCTTC
V: TRBV7-2; size: few; D: TRBD2; J: TRBJ2-3; CDR3: CASSFGGGSTDTQYF; DNA: TGTGCCAGCAGCTTTGGGGGGGGAAGCACAGATACGCAGTATTTT
V: TRBV7-8; size: few; D: -; J: TRBJ2-7; CDR3: CASSLALGMNYEQYF; DNA: TGTGCCAGCAGCTTAGCGCTAGGAATGAACTACGAGCAGTACTTC
V: TRBV7-3; size: few; D: TRBD2; J: TRBJ2-7; CDR3: CASSLIAGGLYEQYF; DNA: TGTGCCAGCAGCTTAATAGCGGGGGGGCTGTACGAGCAGTACTTC
V: TRBV12-3/TRBV12-4; size: -; D: TRBD1; J: TRBJ2-5; CDR3: CASTLRQGETQYF; DNA: TGTGCCAGCACCTTGAGACAGGGAGAGACCCAGTACTTC
V: TRBV20-1; size: few; D: TRBD2; J: TRBJ2-1; CDR3: CSARGWTSGDNEQFF; DNA: TGCAGTGCTAGAGGTTGGACTAGCGGCGACAATGAGCAGTTCTTC
V: TRBV29-1; size: many; D: TRBD2; J: TRBJ2-1; CDR3: CGSTSNNEQFF; DNA: TGCGGTTCGACTAGCAACAATGAGCAGTTCTTC
V: TRBV20-1; size: -; D: TRBD2; J: TRBJ2-1; CDR3: CSARGGLAGVGKQFF; DNA: TGCAGTGCTAGAGGTGGGCTAGCGGGAGTCGGTAAGCAGTTCTTC
V: TRBV5-1; size: -; D: -; J: TRBJ1-2; CDR3: CASSLSADRDGYTF; DNA: TGCGCCAGCAGCCTGTCGGCAGACCGAGATGGCTACACCTTC
V: TRBV24-1; size: once; D: TRBD1; J: TRBJ2-2; CDR3: CATSDMGQGVTGELFF; DNA: TGTGCCACCAGTGACATGGGACAGGGGGTAACCGGGGAGCTGTTTTTT
V: TRBV29-1; size: few; D: TRBD1; J: TRBJ1-1; CDR3: CSSREGQANTEAFF; DNA: TGCAGCTCGAGGGAGGGACAGGCCAACACTGAAGCTTTCTTT
V: TRBV28; size: few; D: -; J: TRBJ2-3; CDR3: CASSLVQGGTDTQYF; DNA: TGTGCCAGCAGTTTGGTACAGGGTGGCACAGATACGCAGTATTTT
V: TRBV11-2; size: few; D: -; J: TRBJ2-1; CDR3: CASSLGGRGRIQFF; DNA: TGTGCCAGCAGCTTAGGAGGCCGGGGTAGAATCCAGTTCTTC
V: TRBV20-1; size: few; D: TRBD2; J: TRBJ2-3; CDR3: CSARAPGGTSGRLGDTQYF; DNA: TGCAGTGCTAGAGCCCCGGGAGGGACTAGCGGGAGGTTGGGAGATACGCAGTATTTT
V: TRBV20-1; size: -; D: TRBD1; J: TRBJ2-7; CDR3: CSAGTGSTYEQYF; DNA: TGCAGTGCCGGGACAGGGAGCACCTACGAGCAGTACTTC
V: TRBV12-3/TRBV12-4; size: many; D: -; J: TRBJ2-7; CDR3: CASSLSQGRYEQYF; DNA: TGTGCCAGCAGTTTGAGTCAGGGCAGGTACGAGCAGTACTTC
V: TRBV10-3; size: many; D: TRBD1; J: TRBJ2-3; CDR3: CAISVTGTGTDTQYF; DNA: TGTGCCATCAGTGTTACCGGGACAGGGACAGATACGCAGTATTTT
V: TRBV28; size: -; D: -; J: TRBJ2-1; CDR3: CASLSRDSYNEQFF; DNA: TGTGCCTCACTTAGCAGGGACTCCTACAATGAGCAGTTCTTC
V: TRBV20-1; size: few; D: TRBD2; J: TRBJ2-1; CDR3: CSARLAGGLYEQFF; DNA: TGCAGTGCTAGACTAGCGGGGGGGCTGTATGAGCAGTTCTTC
V: TRBV11-2; size: many; D: -; J: TRBJ2-1; CDR3: CASSLDRLEYNEQFF; DNA: TGTGCCAGCAGCTTAGATCGTCTAGAGTACAATGAGCAGTTCTTC
V: TRBV6-6; size: once; D: -; J: TRBJ1-2; CDR3: CASSTQLGGRSYGYTF; DNA: TGTGCCAGCAGTACACAGCTCGGGGGGCGAAGCTATGGCTACACCTTC
V: TRBV6-5; size: -; D: TRBD1; J: TRBJ1-4; CDR3: CASSYLTGQGQNEKLFF; DNA: TGTGCCAGCAGTTACCTTACCGGACAGGGCCAAAATGAAAAACTGTTTTTT
V: TRBV7-9; size: -; D: -; J: TRBJ2-7; CDR3: CASSPTLRGSYEQYF; DNA: TGTGCCAGCAGCCCGACCTTACGGGGGTCCTACGAGCAGTACTTC
V: TRBV12-3/TRBV12-4; size: -; D: TRBD2; J: TRBJ2-1; CDR3: CASSSGGPRGEQFF; DNA: TGTGCCAGCAGTAGCGGGGGGCCAAGAGGGGAGCAGTTCTTC
V: TRBV7-9; size: -; D: -; J: TRBJ1-1; CDR3: CASSLLLVLNTEAFF; DNA: TGTGCCAGCAGCTTGCTTCTAGTTCTGAACACTGAAGCTTTCTTT
V: TRBV7-9; size: -; D: -; J: TRBJ2-7; CDR3: CASSLGGSGGLEQYF; DNA: TGTGCCAGCAGCTTAGGAGGGTCAGGTGGCCTCGAGCAGTACTTC
V: TRBV28; size: -; D: -; J: TRBJ2-1; CDR3: CASQLYNEQFF; DNA: TGTGCCAGCCAATTATACAATGAGCAGTTCTTC
V: TRBV3-1; size: -; D: TRBD1; J: TRBJ2-7; CDR3: CASSFRDRGHEQYF; DNA: TGTGCCAGCAGCTTCCGGGACAGGGGTCACGAGCAGTACTTC
V: TRBV25-1; size: few; D: -; J: TRBJ2-6; CDR3: CASSESPGSGANVLTF; DNA: TGTGCCAGCAGTGAATCTCCCGGGTCGGGGGCCAACGTCCTGACTTTC
V: TRBV7-2; size: few; D: -; J: TRBJ2-7; CDR3: CASSLVLWEQYF; DNA: TGTGCCAGCAGCTTAGTACTGTGGGAGCAGTACTTC
V: TRBV20-1; size: -; D: TRBD2; J: TRBJ2-1; CDR3: CSARSLAGPKQFF; DNA: TGCAGTGCTAGGAGTCTAGCGGGTCCCAAGCAGTTCTTC
V: TRBV30; size: few; D: -; J: TRBJ1-1; CDR3: CAWRAYRTSSAEAFF; DNA: TGTGCCTGGAGAGCTTACCGGACGTCAAGCGCTGAAGCTTTCTTT
V: TRBV5-1; size: few; D: -; J: TRBJ2-1; CDR3: CASRLGLGGLVDEQFF; DNA: TGCGCCAGCAGGTTAGGACTAGGGGGCTTGGTGGATGAGCAGTTCTTC
V: TRBV6-2/TRBV6-3; size: -; D: TRBD1; J: TRBJ2-7; CDR3: CASSYSRQGTYEQYF; DNA: TGTGCCAGCAGTTACTCTAGACAGGGAACCTACGAGCAGTACTTC
V: TRBV20-1; size: many; D: TRBD1; J: TRBJ2-1; CDR3: CSARPMDRVADEQFF; DNA: TGCAGTGCTAGACCGATGGACAGGGTGGCGGATGAGCAGTTCTTC
V: TRBV2; size: -; D: -; J: TRBJ2-7; CDR3: CASSGGTAQYF; DNA: TGTGCCAGCAGTGGGGGGACGGCCCAGTACTTC
V: TRBV5-5; size: -; D: -; J: TRBJ1-1; CDR3: CASSFGWDDTEAFF; DNA: TGTGCCAGCAGCTTTGGGTGGGACGACACTGAAGCTTTCTTT
V: TRBV12-3/TRBV12-4; size: -; D: -; J: TRBJ1-6; CDR3: CASSSSTDSPLHF; DNA: TGTGCCAGCAGCTCTTCCACAGATTCACCCCTCCACTTT
V: TRBV7-3; size: -; D: -; J: TRBJ2-3; CDR3: CVSSTTSTDTQYF; DNA: TGTGTCAGCAGCACTACTAGCACAGATACGCAGTATTTT
V: TRBV29-1; size: -; D: TRBD1; J: TRBJ2-7; CDR3: CSVDGQGTYEQYF; DNA: TGCAGCGTTGACGGACAGGGGACCTACGAGCAGTACTTC
V: TRBV6-2/TRBV6-3; size: -; D: -; J: TRBJ1-2; CDR3: CASSDTGFYGYTF; DNA: TGTGCCAGCAGTGACACAGGGTTCTATGGCTACACCTTC
V: TRBV5-1; size: once; D: TRBD2; J: TRBJ2-5; CDR3: CASSLAFLAGGSRGEQYF; DNA: TGCGCCAGCAGCTTGGCCTTTCTCGCTGGCGGGAGTAGGGGTGAGCAGTACTTC